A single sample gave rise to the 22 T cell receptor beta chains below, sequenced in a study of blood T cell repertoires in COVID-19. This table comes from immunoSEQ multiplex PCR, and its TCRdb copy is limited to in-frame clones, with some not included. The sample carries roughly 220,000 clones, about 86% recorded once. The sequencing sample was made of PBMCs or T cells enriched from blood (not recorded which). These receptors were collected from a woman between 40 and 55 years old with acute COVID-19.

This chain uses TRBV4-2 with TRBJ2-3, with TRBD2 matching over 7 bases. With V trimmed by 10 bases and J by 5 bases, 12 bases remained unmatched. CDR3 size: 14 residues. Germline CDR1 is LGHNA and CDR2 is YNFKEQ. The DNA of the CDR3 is TGTGCCACCCGGCGGGAGAGGGGTAGAGATACGCAGTATTTT. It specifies CATRRERGRDTQYF.

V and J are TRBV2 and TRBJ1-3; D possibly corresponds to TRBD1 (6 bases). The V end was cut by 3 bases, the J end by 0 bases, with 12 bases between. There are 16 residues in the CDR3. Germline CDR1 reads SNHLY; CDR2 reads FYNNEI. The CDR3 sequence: CASSEGGAISGNTIYF. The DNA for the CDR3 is TGTGCCAGCAGTGAGGGGGGGGCCATCTCTGGAAACACCATATATTTT.

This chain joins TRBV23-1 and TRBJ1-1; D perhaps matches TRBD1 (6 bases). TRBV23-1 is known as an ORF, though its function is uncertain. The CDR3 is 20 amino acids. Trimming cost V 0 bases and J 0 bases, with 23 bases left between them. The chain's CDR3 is CASSQSRQGSPSGMNTEAFF. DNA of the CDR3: TGCGCCAGCAGTCAATCACGGCAGGGGAGTCCAAGTGGGATGAACACTGAAGCTTTCTTT.

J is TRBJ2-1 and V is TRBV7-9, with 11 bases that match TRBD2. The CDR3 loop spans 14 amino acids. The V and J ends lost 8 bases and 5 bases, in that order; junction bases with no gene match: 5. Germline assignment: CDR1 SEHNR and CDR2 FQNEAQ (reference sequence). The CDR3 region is CASGGLAVNNEQFF. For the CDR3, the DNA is TGTGCCAGCGGGGGACTAGCGGTTAACAATGAGCAGTTCTTC.

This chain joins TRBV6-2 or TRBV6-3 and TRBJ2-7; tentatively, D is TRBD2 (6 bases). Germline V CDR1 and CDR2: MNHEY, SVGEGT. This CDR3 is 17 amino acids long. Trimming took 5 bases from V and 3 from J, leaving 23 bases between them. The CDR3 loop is CASSPQKRATAYYEQYF. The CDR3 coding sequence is TGTGCCAGCAGTCCCCAGAAGCGGGCAACGGCGTACTACGAGCAGTACTTC.

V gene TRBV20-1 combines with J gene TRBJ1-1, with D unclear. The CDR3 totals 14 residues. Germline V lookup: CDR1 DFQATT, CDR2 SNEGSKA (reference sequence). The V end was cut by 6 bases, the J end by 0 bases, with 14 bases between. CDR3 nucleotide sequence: TGCAGTGCGAGTAAGTTGCGGATGAACACTGAAGCTTTCTTT. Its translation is CSASKLRMNTEAFF.

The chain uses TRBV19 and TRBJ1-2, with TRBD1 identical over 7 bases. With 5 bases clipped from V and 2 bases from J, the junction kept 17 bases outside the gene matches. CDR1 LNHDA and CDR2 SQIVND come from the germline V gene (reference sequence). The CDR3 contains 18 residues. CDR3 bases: TGTGCCAGTAGTTCATACCCAGGACAGGCCCACGTCAACTATGGCTACACCTTC. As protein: CASSSYPGQAHVNYGYTF.

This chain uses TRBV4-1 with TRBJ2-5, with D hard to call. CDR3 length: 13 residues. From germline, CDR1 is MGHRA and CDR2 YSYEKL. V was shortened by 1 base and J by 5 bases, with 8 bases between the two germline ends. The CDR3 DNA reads TGCGCCAGCAGCCAAGGCCTCCGGGAGACCCAGTACTTC. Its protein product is CASSQGLRETQYF.

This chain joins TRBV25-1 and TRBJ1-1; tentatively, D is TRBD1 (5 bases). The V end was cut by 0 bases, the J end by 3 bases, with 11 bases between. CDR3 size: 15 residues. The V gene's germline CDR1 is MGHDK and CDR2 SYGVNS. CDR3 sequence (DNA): TGTGCCAGCAGTGAATATAACAGGAGGGACACTGAAGCTTTCTTT. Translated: CASSEYNRRDTEAFF.

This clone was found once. The CDR3 DNA reads TGTGCCAGCAGCCAAAGACTAGCCCTCACAGATACGCAGTATTTT. Its protein is CASSQRLALTDTQYF. The V call is TRBV14, the J call TRBJ2-3; 7 nucleotides agree with TRBD2. Germline V gives CDR1 SGHDN, CDR2 FVKESK. The length of the CDR3 is 15 residues. V trimming: 2 bases; J trimming: 2 bases; junction bases outside the gene matches: 4. The full variable domain, with the rest looked up from reference TRBV14 and TRBJ2-3, is EAGVTQFPSHSVIEKGQTVTLRCDPISGHDNLYWYRRVMGKEIKFLLHFVKESKQDESGMPNNRFLAERTGGTYSTLKVQPAELEDSGVYFCASSQRLALTDTQYFGPGTRLTVL.

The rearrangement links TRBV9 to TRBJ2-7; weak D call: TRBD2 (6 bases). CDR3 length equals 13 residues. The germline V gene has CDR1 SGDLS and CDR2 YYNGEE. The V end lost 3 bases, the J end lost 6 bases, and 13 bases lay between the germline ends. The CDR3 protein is CASSAPTRSEQYF. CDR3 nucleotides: TGTGCCAGCAGCGCTCCGACTAGATCCGAGCAGTACTTC.

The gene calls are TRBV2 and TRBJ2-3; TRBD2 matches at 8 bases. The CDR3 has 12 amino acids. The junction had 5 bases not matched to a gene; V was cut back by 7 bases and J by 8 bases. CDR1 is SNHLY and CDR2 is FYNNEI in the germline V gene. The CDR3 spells CASKGSGGTQYF. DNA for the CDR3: TGTGCCAGCAAGGGGAGCGGGGGTACGCAGTATTTT.

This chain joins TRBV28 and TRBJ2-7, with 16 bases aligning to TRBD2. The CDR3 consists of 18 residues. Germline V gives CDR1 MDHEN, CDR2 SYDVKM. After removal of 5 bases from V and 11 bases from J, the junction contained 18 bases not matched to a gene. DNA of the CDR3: TGTGCCAGCAGTCCAGGGGGCGGGGGACTAGCGGGAGGGTTTCACAAGTACTTC. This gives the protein CASSPGGGGLAGGFHKYF. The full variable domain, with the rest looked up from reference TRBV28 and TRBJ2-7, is DVKVTQSSRYLVKRTGEKVFLECVQDMDHENMFWYRQDPGLGLRLIYFSYDVKMKEKGDIPEGYSVSREKKERFSLILESASTNQTSMYLCASSPGGGGLAGGFHKYFGPGTRLTVT.

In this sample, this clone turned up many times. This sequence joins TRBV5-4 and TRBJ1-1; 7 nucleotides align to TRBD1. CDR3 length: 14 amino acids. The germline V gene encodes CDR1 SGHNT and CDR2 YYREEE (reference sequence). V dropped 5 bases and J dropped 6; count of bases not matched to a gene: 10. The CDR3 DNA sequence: TGTGCCAGCAGTCTCGGACAGGTTGGCCCTGAAGCTTTCTTT. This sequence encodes CASSLGQVGPEAFF.

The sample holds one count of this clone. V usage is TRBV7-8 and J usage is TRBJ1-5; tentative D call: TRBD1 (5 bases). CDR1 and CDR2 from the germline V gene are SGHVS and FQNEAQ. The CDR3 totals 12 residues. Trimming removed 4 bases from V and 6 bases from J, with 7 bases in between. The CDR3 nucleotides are TGTGCCAGCAGCTGGGGGGGTCAGCCCCAGCATTTT. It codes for CASSWGGQPQHF.

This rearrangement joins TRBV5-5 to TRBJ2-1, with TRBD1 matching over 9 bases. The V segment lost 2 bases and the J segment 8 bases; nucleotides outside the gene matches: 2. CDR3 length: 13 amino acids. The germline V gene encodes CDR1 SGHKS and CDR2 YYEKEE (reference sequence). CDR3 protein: CASSLTGGDEQFF. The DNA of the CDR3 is TGTGCCAGCAGCTTAACAGGGGGCGATGAGCAGTTCTTC.

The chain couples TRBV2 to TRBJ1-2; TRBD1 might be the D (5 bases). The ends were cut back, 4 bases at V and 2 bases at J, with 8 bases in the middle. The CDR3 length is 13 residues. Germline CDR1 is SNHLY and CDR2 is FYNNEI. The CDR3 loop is CASSATGNYGYTF. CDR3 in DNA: TGTGCCAGCAGTGCTACAGGAAACTATGGCTACACCTTC. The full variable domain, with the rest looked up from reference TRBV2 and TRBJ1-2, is EPEVTQTPSHQVTQMGQEVILRCVPISNHLYFYWYRQILGQKVEFLVSFYNNEISEKSEIFDDQFSVERPDGSNFTLKIRSTKLEDSAMYFCASSATGNYGYTFGSGTRLTVV.

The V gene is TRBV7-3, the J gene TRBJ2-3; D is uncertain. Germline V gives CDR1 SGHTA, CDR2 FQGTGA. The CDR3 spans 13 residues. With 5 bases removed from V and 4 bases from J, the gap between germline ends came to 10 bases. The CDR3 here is CASSREVADTQYF. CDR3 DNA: TGTGCCAGCAGCCGCGAAGTAGCAGATACGCAGTATTTT.

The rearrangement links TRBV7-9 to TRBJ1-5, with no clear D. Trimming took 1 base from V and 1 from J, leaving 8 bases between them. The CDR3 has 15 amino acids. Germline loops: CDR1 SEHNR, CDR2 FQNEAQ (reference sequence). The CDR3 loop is CASSLDTGSNQPQHF. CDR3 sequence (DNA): TGTGCCAGCAGCTTAGATACGGGGAGCAATCAGCCCCAGCATTTT.

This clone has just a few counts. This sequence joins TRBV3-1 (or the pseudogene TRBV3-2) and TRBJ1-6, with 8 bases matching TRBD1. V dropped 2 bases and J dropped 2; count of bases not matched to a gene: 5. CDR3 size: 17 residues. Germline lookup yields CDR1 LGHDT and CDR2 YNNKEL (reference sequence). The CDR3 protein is CASSQTGGLTYNSPLHF. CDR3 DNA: TGTGCCAGCAGCCAAACAGGGGGTTTAACCTATAATTCACCCCTCCACTTT.

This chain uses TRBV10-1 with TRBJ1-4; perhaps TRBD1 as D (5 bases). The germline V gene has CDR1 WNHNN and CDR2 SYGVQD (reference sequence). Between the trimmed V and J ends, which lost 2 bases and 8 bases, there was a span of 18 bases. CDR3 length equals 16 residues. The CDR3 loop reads CASSEGSGAANEKLFF. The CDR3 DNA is TGCGCCAGCAGTGAGGGCAGTGGGGCGGCGAACGAAAAACTGTTTTTT.

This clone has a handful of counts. CDR3 sequence: CASRGQPNSPLHF. The CDR3, as DNA: TGTGCCAGCAGGGGACAGCCTAATTCACCCCTCCACTTT. This chain links TRBV2 with TRBJ1-6; TRBD1 matches at 7 bases. Germline values: CDR1 SNHLY, CDR2 FYNNEI. The CDR3 sequence is 13 residues long. The V segment lost 6 bases and the J segment 6 bases; nucleotides outside the gene matches: 2.